The present TCR beta chain was sequenced within a study of graft-versus-host responses after intestinal transplantation. This clone occurred a few times. Antigen unknown. Trimming took 0 bases from V and 7 from J; bases not matched to a gene: 11. This CDR3 has 16 amino acids. CDR1 is MGHRA, CDR2 YSYEKL, per germline. Only in-frame clones appear in the TCRdb table, and some are missing; sequencing was by immunoSEQ multiplex PCR. The sample has more than 60,000 clones; about nine tenths are singletons. The material sequenced was unstimulated CD8+ T cells sorted from spleen or lymph node cells, taken before intestinal transplant. The V and J genes are TRBV4-1 and TRBJ1-2; 7 nucleotides agree with TRBD1. The TCR originated in a human donor who received an intestinal transplant. This chain's CDR3 is CASSQDLRQGVGGYTF. DNA for the CDR3: TGCGCCAGCAGCCAAGATCTTAGGCAGGGGGTTGGTGGCTACACCTTC.